This T cell receptor beta chain was retrieved from a study of blood T cell repertoires in COVID-19. Whole-study context: The samples span acute and convalescent COVID-19 from the United States, Italy and Spain.

Authors' processing steps: From reference gene primer amplification, estimates of nucleated cell counts were derived. Using immunoSEQ multiplex PCR, the repertoire was profiled, and TCRdb retains in-frame clones only, with some absent. Clonal size and the V and J genes are those of that table, whereas D and trimming came from the DNA. The sample has 250,000 to 300,000 clones, roughly 86% seen once. Sample: PBMCs or T cells enriched from blood (not recorded which). The source is a woman aged 60-75 years who had recovered from COVID-19.

The CDR3 loop is CASSQLLGQGLYEQYF. CDR3 nucleotide sequence: TGCGCCAGCAGCCAGCTCCTAGGACAGGGGCTTTACGAGCAGTACTTC. The rearrangement links TRBV4-1 to TRBJ2-7, with 9 bases fitting TRBD1. Trimming took 3 bases from V and 4 from J; bases not matched to a gene: 10. The germline CDR1 and CDR2 sequences are MGHRA and YSYEKL. This CDR3 contains 16 residues.